This T cell receptor (beta chain) was retrieved from a study of blood T cell repertoires in COVID-19. As for the study in general: Samples taken during acute and convalescent COVID-19 were collected in the United States, Italy and Spain. T cells, B-cell-depleted T cells, or PBMCs supplied cDNA or gDNA.

In the authors' methods: By means of reference gene primer amplification, nucleated cell counts were estimated. Sequencing was performed with immunoSEQ multiplex PCR; in TCRdb, only in-frame clones are kept and a portion is missing. The V and J calls and clone size were taken over from that table, and D and trimming were inferred from the DNA. The sample has some 74,000 clones; 87% are singletons. The sequence was obtained from a man aged 50 or older with active COVID-19. Sequences were obtained from peripheral blood.

In DNA form, the CDR3 reads TGTGCCAGCAGTACCGCAGACAGGTGGTCTGAAAAACTGTTTTTT. Its translation: CASSTADRWSEKLFF. The V call is TRBV6-6, the J call TRBJ1-4, with D perhaps TRBD1 (6 bases). The CDR3 covers 15 residues. V lost 5 bases and J lost 7, with 17 bases in between. The germline gives CDR1 MNHNY, CDR2 SVGAGI (reference sequence).